This T cell receptor beta chain was sequenced in a study of cytomegalovirus exposure and HLA in healthy donors. Study in general: In an early release, HLA-typed donors contributed some 80 million unique TCR sequences.

Broader study findings: In vitro data verified a few CMV-associated chains as specific for CMV antigens. Cytomegalovirus association was assigned to 170 or so TCR beta chains. The majority of CMV-associated TCR beta chains were reported as apparently HLA-restricted in a later analysis.

PCR employed 60 Vbeta and 13 Jbeta primers. The table came from immunoSEQ multiplex PCR; TCRdb's copy has only in-frame clones and leaves some out. Of 110,000 or so clones in the sample, 80% to 90% were seen once. CDR1 SEHNR and CDR2 FQNEAQ come from the germline V gene (reference sequence). V trimming: 3 bases; J trimming: 10 bases; junction bases outside the gene matches: 4. This CDR3 is built from 14 residues. About this clone itself: The antigen remains unidentified.

This clonotype was obtained from a man in his forties in good health and CMV-seronegative. Sequenced material: PBMCs. The chain has TRBV7-9 and TRBJ2-6, with TRBD1 identical over 9 bases. The CDR3 loop is CASSFTGQGNVLTF. The CDR3, as DNA: TGTGCCAGCAGCTTCACAGGACAGGGGAACGTCCTGACTTTC.